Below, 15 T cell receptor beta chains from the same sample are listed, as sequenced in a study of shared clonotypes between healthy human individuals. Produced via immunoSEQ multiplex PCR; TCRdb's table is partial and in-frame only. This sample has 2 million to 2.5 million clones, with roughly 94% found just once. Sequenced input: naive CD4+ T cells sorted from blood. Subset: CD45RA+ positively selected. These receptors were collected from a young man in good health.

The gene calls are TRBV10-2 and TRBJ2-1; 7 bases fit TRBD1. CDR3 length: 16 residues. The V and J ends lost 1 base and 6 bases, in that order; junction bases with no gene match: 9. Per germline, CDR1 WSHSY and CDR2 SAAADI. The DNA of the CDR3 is TGCGCCAGCAGTGAGTTTGCATTCCAGGGGGTCAATGAGCAGTTCTTC. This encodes CASSEFAFQGVNEQFF.

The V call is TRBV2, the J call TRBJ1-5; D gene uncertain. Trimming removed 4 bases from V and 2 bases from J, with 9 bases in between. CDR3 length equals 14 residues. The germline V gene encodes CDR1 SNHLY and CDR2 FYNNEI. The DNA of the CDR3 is TGTGCCAGCAGTGGCGCGCAGGGCAATCAGCCCCAGCATTTT. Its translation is CASSGAQGNQPQHF.

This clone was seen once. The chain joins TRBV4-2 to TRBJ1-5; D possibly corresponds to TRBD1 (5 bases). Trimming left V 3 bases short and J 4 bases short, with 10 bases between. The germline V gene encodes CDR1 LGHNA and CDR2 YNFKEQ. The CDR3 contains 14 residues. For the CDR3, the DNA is TGTGCCAGCAGCCACACGGGACGAAATCAGCCCCAGCATTTT. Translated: CASSHTGRNQPQHF.

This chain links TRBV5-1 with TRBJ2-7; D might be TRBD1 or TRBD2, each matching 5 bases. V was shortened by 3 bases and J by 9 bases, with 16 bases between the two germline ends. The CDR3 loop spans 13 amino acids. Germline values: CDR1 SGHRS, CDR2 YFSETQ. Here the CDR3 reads CASSWDEKGWQYF. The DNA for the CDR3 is TGCGCCAGCAGCTGGGACGAGAAAGGGTGGCAGTACTTC.

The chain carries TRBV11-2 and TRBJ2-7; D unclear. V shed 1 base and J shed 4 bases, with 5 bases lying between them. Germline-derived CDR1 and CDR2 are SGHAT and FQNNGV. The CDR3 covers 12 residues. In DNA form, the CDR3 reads TGTGCCAGCAGCTTAGGCCGGTACGAGCAGTACTTC. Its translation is CASSLGRYEQYF. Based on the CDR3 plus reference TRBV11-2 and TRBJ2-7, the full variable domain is EAGVAQSPRYKIIEKRQSVAFWCNPISGHATLYWYQQILGQGPKLLIQFQNNGVVDDSQLPKDRFSAERLKGVDSTLKIQPAKLEDSAVYLCASSLGRYEQYFGPGTRLTVT.

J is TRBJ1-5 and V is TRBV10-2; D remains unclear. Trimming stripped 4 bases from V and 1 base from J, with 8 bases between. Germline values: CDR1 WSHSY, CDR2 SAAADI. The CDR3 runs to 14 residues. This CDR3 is CASSAVGSNQPQHF. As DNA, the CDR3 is TGCGCCAGCAGTGCCGTCGGAAGCAATCAGCCCCAGCATTTT.

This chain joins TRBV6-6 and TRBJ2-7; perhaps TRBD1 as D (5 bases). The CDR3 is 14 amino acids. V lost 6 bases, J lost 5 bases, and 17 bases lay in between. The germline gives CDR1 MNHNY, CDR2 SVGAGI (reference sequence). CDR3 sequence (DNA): TGTGCCAGCAGAATGACAGCCTTGACCCACGAGCAGTACTTC. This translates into CASRMTALTHEQYF.

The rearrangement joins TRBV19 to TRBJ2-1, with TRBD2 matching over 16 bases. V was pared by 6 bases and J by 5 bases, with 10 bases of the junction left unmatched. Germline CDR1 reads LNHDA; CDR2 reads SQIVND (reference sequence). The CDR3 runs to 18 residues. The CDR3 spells CASSPAGLAGGPHNEQFF. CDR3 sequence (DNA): TGTGCCAGTAGCCCGGCGGGACTAGCGGGAGGGCCGCACAATGAGCAGTTCTTC.

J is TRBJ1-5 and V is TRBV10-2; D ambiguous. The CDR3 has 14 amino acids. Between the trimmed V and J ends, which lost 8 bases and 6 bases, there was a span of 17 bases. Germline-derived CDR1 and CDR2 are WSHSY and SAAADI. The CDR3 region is CASSSSGGPQPQHF. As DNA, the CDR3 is TGCGCCAGCTCCTCCAGCGGAGGGCCTCAGCCCCAGCATTTT.

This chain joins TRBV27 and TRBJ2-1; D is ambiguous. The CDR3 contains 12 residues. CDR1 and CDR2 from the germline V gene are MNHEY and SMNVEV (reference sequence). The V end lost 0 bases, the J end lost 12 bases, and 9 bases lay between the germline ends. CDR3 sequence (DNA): TGTGCCAGCAGTTTATCGGGCCGTTTGCAGTTCTTC. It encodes CASSLSGRLQFF.

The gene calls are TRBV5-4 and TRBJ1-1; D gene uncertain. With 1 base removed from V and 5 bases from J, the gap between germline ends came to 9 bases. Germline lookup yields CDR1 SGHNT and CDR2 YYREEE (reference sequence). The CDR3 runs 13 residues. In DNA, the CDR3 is TGTGCCAGCAGCTTGCTGGCGGATACTGAAGCTTTCTTT. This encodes CASSLLADTEAFF.

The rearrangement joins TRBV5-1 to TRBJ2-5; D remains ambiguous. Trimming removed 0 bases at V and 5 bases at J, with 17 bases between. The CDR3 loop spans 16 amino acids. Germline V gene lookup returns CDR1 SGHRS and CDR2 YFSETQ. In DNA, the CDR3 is TGCGCCAGCAGCTTGGCTAGGACGGTAGTTGGGGAGACCCAGTACTTC. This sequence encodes CASSLARTVVGETQYF.

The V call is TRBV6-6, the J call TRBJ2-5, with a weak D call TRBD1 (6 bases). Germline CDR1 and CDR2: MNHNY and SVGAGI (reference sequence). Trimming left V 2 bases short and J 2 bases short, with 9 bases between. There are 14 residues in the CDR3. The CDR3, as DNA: TGTGCCAGCAGTTACCCGGACAGTCAAGAGACCCAGTACTTC. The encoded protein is CASSYPDSQETQYF.

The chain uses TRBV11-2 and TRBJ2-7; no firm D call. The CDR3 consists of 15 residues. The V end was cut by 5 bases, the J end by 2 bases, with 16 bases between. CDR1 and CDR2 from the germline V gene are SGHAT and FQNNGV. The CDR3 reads CASSPTGRYTYEQYF. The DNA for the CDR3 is TGTGCCAGCAGCCCGACGGGCAGATATACCTACGAGCAGTACTTC. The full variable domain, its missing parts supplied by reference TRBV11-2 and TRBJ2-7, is EAGVAQSPRYKIIEKRQSVAFWCNPISGHATLYWYQQILGQGPKLLIQFQNNGVVDDSQLPKDRFSAERLKGVDSTLKIQPAKLEDSAVYLCASSPTGRYTYEQYFGPGTRLTVT.

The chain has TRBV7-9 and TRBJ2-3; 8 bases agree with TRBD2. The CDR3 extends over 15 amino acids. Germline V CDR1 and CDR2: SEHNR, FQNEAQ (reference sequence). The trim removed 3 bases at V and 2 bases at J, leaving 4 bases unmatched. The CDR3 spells CASSLRGAITDTQYF. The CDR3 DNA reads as TGTGCCAGCAGCTTGCGGGGGGCCATCACAGATACGCAGTATTTT.